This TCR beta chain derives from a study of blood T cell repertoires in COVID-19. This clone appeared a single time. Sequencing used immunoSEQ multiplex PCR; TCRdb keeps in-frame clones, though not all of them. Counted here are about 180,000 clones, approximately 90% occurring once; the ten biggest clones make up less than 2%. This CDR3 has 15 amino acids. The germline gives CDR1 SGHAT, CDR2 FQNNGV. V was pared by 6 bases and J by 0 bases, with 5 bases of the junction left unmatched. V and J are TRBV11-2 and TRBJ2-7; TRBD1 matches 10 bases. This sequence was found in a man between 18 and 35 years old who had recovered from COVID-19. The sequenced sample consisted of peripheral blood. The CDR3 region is CASRTTGGLSYEQYF. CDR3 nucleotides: TGTGCCAGCAGGACGACAGGGGGCCTCTCCTACGAGCAGTACTTC.